This TCR beta chain was captured by sequencing in a study of blood T cell repertoires in COVID-19. Study in general: Acute and convalescent COVID-19 specimens originated in the United States, Italy and Spain. In each case, the material was cDNA or gDNA derived from T cells, B-cell-depleted T cells, or PBMCs.

Authors' analysis steps: It was from reference gene primer amplification that nucleated cell counts were estimated. This table comes from immunoSEQ multiplex PCR, and its TCRdb copy is limited to in-frame clones, with some not included. V and J calls and clone size follow that table, whereas D and trimming were derived from the DNA. The top ten clones hold 0.7% to 0.95% of a sample with 350,000 to 450,000 clones, roughly nine tenths of them seen once. The trim removed 2 bases at V and 2 bases at J, leaving 3 bases unmatched. CDR3 length equals 13 residues. The V gene's germline CDR1 is SQVTM and CDR2 ANQGSEA. Participants were placed into cohorts based on the clinical history they reported.

The specimen was PBMCs or T cells enriched from blood (not recorded which). The receptor comes from a woman aged 40 to 50 who had been exposed to COVID-19. The rearrangement links TRBV29-1 to TRBJ2-7; 7 bases map to TRBD2. The CDR3 DNA sequence: TGCAGCGTTGAACCTAGCGGTGCCTACGAGCAGTACTTC. Translated, it gives CSVEPSGAYEQYF.